This passage covers 20 T cell receptor beta chains from one sample sequenced in a study of Ad26.COV2.S vaccination and SARS-CoV-2 variants. Sequencing was performed with immunoSEQ multiplex PCR; in TCRdb, only in-frame clones are kept and a portion is missing. This repertoire shows some 350,000 clones, about 90% found once; its top ten account for under 4%. The source was peripheral blood, collected after recovery from COVID-19. These receptors came from a human donor who had recovered from COVID-19.

The chain uses TRBV3-1 (or the pseudogene TRBV3-2) and TRBJ1-2, with D uncertain. CDR1 and CDR2 (germline): LGHDT, YNNKEL (reference sequence). There are 14 residues in the CDR3. V gave up 0 bases and J gave up 8 bases, with 13 bases separating them. The CDR3 nucleotides are TGTGCCAGCAGCCAAGATTTTTCGCTCGGCGGCTACACCTTC. Translation: CASSQDFSLGGYTF.

V is TRBV7-9 and J is TRBJ1-1; D is undetermined. Deletions cut 1 base from V and 1 base from J, with 16 bases between. The CDR3 contains 17 residues. Germline values: CDR1 SEHNR, CDR2 FQNEAQ (reference sequence). The CDR3 DNA reads TGTGCCAGCAGCTTAGGAGTATCCCTTAGACCGAACACTGAAGCTTTCTTT. Translating it yields CASSLGVSLRPNTEAFF.

The rearrangement uses TRBV6-4 and TRBJ2-1; D might be TRBD2 (5 bases). V dropped 4 bases and J dropped 2 bases, with 6 bases sitting between them. CDR3 length: 13 amino acids. Germline V gene sequence: CDR1 MRHNA, CDR2 SNTAGT. CDR3 bases: TGTGCCAGCAGTGCCGGGGCCTACAATGAGCAGTTCTTC. Translation gives CASSAGAYNEQFF.

The V gene is TRBV6-6, the J gene TRBJ1-2; TRBD1 aligns across 9 bases. With V trimmed by 5 bases and J by 4 bases, 8 bases remained unmatched. Germline lookup yields CDR1 MNHNY and CDR2 SVGAGI (reference sequence). The CDR3 length is 15 residues. The CDR3 coding sequence is TGTGCCAGCAGTGAGATACAGGGGGCTTCCTATGGCTACACCTTC. Encoded protein: CASSEIQGASYGYTF.

This clone appeared a single time. The rearrangement links TRBV19 to TRBJ1-1; D remains ambiguous. The CDR3 runs to 15 residues. Trimming stripped 4 bases from V and 2 bases from J, with 14 bases between. The germline V gene has CDR1 LNHDA and CDR2 SQIVND (reference sequence). The chain's CDR3 is CASSNRGRGNTEAFF. The DNA for the CDR3 is TGTGCCAGTAGTAACCGGGGTCGGGGTAACACTGAAGCTTTCTTT.

Written as DNA, the CDR3 is TGTGCCAGCTCACCCCCCCAGGGGTTAGGTACTGAAGCTTTCTTT. The encoded protein is CASSPPQGLGTEAFF. V and J are TRBV18 and TRBJ1-1, with a tentative D call TRBD1 (6 bases). Per germline, CDR1 KGHSH and CDR2 LQKENI. This CDR3 is 15 amino acids long. The V end lost 3 bases, the J end lost 5 bases, and 16 bases lay between the germline ends.

The chain couples TRBV6-5 to TRBJ2-2, with D possibly being TRBD1 (5 bases). The CDR3 loop spans 15 amino acids. V lost 5 bases, J lost 5 bases, and 15 bases lay in between. Germline CDR1 reads MNHEY; CDR2 reads SVGAGI. The CDR3 bases are TGTGCCAGCAGTCCGGACACCTTGGGGACCGGGGAGCTGTTTTTT. This encodes CASSPDTLGTGELFF.

The V call is TRBV27, the J call TRBJ2-2, with TRBD1 matching over 8 bases. Germline-derived CDR1 and CDR2 are MNHEY and SMNVEV (reference sequence). V dropped 7 bases and J dropped 5; count of bases not matched to a gene: 12. The CDR3 runs 16 residues. Here the CDR3 reads CASTRRAGGETGELFF. Here the CDR3 DNA reads TGTGCCAGCACCCGCCGGGCAGGGGGCGAGACCGGGGAGCTGTTTTTT.

The rearrangement joins TRBV5-6 to TRBJ2-3; D is unresolved. The germline V and J ends were trimmed by 1 base and 1 base, with 16 bases remaining between them. Per germline, CDR1 SGHDT and CDR2 YYEEEE. CDR3 length: 17 residues. The CDR3 protein is CASSLSPQTLGTDTQYF. The CDR3 nucleotides read TGTGCCAGCAGCTTGTCTCCACAGACCCTTGGCACAGATACGCAGTATTTT. Variable domain in full (rest from reference TRBV5-6 and TRBJ2-3): DAGVTQSPTHLIKTRGQQVTLRCSPKSGHDTVSWYQQALGQGPQFIFQYYEEEERQRGNFPDRFSGHQFPNYSSELNVNALLLGDSALYLCASSLSPQTLGTDTQYFGPGTRLTVL.

This clone has a single count. The gene calls are TRBV3-1 (or the pseudogene TRBV3-2) and TRBJ1-5, with a weak D call TRBD1 (5 bases). The CDR3 loop spans 15 amino acids. V lost 1 base, J lost 3 bases, and 10 bases lay in between. CDR1 and CDR2 from the germline V gene are LGHDT and YNNKEL (reference sequence). The CDR3 nucleotides are TGTGCCAGCAGCCAAGGGACTGGGACCAATCAGCCCCAGCATTTT. Protein product: CASSQGTGTNQPQHF.

The genes are TRBV18 and TRBJ1-2; perhaps TRBD1 as D (5 bases). V was shortened by 0 bases and J by 3 bases, with 11 bases between the two germline ends. There are 15 residues in the CDR3. CDR1 and CDR2 from the germline V gene are KGHSH and LQKENI. The CDR3 sequence is CASSPPSQGDYGYTF. CDR3 sequence (DNA): TGTGCCAGCTCACCACCGAGTCAGGGTGACTATGGCTACACCTTC.

This rearrangement joins TRBV7-2 to TRBJ1-6; TRBD1 is a possible D gene (5 bases). The CDR3 has 12 residues. V dropped 4 bases and J dropped 11 bases, with 9 bases sitting between them. Germline V gene lookup returns CDR1 SGHTA and CDR2 FQGNSA. The CDR3 region is CASSSGLPPLHF. DNA for the CDR3: TGTGCCAGCAGCTCAGGGTTACCACCCCTCCACTTT.

V and J are TRBV21-1 and TRBJ1-1. TRBV21-1 is tagged as a pseudogene. CDR3 size: 16 residues. Here the CDR3 reads CASSKAVGRVNTEAFF. CDR3 sequence (DNA): TGTGCCAGCAGCAAAGCTGTAGGGCGGGTGAACACTGAAGCTTTCTTT.

This clone was seen only once. This chain joins TRBV7-9 and TRBJ1-2; possible D gene TRBD1, 5 bases. The CDR3 extends over 12 amino acids. The V gene's germline CDR1 is SEHNR and CDR2 FQNEAQ (reference sequence). The ends were cut back, 7 bases at V and 5 bases at J, with 11 bases in the middle. This CDR3 is CASILEGYGYTF. The CDR3 DNA follows: TGTGCCAGCATTCTGGAGGGGTATGGCTACACCTTC.

The chain recombines TRBV18 with TRBJ1-1; tentative D call: TRBD1 (5 bases). Germline V lookup: CDR1 KGHSH, CDR2 LQKENI. The CDR3 is made up of 16 amino acids. The V end was cut by 6 bases, the J end by 0 bases, with 17 bases between. The chain's CDR3 is CASSPRDLSLNTEAFF. CDR3 DNA: TGTGCCAGCTCCCCCCGGGACCTATCGTTGAACACTGAAGCTTTCTTT.

The chain combines TRBV9 with TRBJ2-7; D is unresolved. The CDR3 totals 15 residues. Germline values: CDR1 SGDLS, CDR2 YYNGEE. Trimming removed 0 bases from V and 4 bases from J, with 14 bases in between. The CDR3 bases are TGTGCCAGCAGCGTAGGGGCCGCGAAGTCATACGAGCAGTACTTC. Amino acid sequence: CASSVGAAKSYEQYF.

The gene calls are TRBV7-8 and TRBJ2-7, with 8 bases matching TRBD1. The CDR3 is 16 amino acids. CDR1 is SGHVS and CDR2 is FQNEAQ in the germline V gene. Unmatched junction bases numbered 11, after V lost 5 bases and J lost 2 bases. The DNA for the CDR3 is TGTGCCAGCAGCCCTAACTGGGACAGGCCAGCCTACGAGCAGTACTTC. As protein: CASSPNWDRPAYEQYF.

The genes are TRBV4-3 and TRBJ2-7; TRBD1 might be the D (6 bases). Trimming took off 4 bases at V and 0 bases at J, with 13 bases between the two ends. Germline CDR1 LGHNA, CDR2 YSLEER. The CDR3 contains 15 residues. CDR3 region: CASSPPGTPSYEQYF. Written as DNA, the CDR3 is TGCGCCAGCAGCCCCCCCGGGACACCCTCCTACGAGCAGTACTTC.

The CDR3: CASLNRGRVPQHF. The CDR3 DNA reads as TGTGCCAGCCTTAACCGGGGGAGAGTGCCCCAGCATTTT. This sequence joins TRBV19 and TRBJ1-5; tentatively, D is TRBD1 (5 bases). The CDR3 extends over 13 amino acids. CDR1 and CDR2 from the germline V gene are LNHDA and SQIVND (reference sequence). V lost 9 bases to trimming and J lost 9 bases, with 18 bases between them. The full variable domain, rest sourced from reference TRBV19 and TRBJ1-5, is DGGITQSPKYLFRKEGQNVTLSCEQNLNHDAMYWYRQDPGQGLRLIYYSQIVNDFQKGDIAEGYSVSREKKESFPLTVTSAQKNPTAFYLCASLNRGRVPQHFGDGTRLSIL.

The rearrangement joins TRBV11-2 to TRBJ2-7; the match to TRBD1 covers 7 bases. J was trimmed by 4 bases and V by 0 bases; bases with no gene match: 0. CDR1 is SGHAT, CDR2 FQNNGV, per germline. The CDR3 extends over 13 amino acids. CDR3 DNA sequence: TGTGCCAGCAGCTTAGAGACAGGGTACGAGCAGTACTTC. Translating gives CASSLETGYEQYF. Supplemented by reference TRBV11-2 and TRBJ2-7, the full variable domain reads EAGVAQSPRYKIIEKRQSVAFWCNPISGHATLYWYQQILGQGPKLLIQFQNNGVVDDSQLPKDRFSAERLKGVDSTLKIQPAKLEDSAVYLCASSLETGYEQYFGPGTRLTVT.